The source of this T cell receptor beta chain is a study of cytomegalovirus exposure and HLA in healthy donors. Amplification used 60 Vbeta primers and 13 Jbeta primers. The assay was immunoSEQ multiplex PCR, and TCRdb's table has in-frame clones only and misses some. The sample has around 200,000 clones, roughly 80% seen once. Broader study findings: Immune exposure data for these donors was limited to CMV serostatus.

Details on this clone: Its specificity is not known. Sequence at one end of the junction differs from germline and may be a read error.

Germline V gene data show CDR1 as SEHNR and CDR2 as FQNEAQ (reference sequence). The CDR3 has 16 amino acids. This sequence was found in a man aged 50-59 years in good health and CMV-seronegative. J is TRBJ1-3 and V is TRBV7-9; TRBD1 matches 7 bases. Sequenced material: PBMCs. Here the CDR3 DNA reads TGTTCCAGCAGCTTAGTAGGGGGCCTCTCTGGAAACACCATATATTTT. Protein: CSSSLVGGLSGNTIYF.